These 25 T cell receptor beta chains were all obtained from the same sample, sequenced in a study of shared clonotypes between healthy human individuals. Naive CD8 cells lacked CD45RO and underwent positive selection for CCR7, leaving out terminally differentiated effector memory CD45RA+ cells. The repertoire was sequenced with immunoSEQ multiplex PCR; TCRdb's copy has only in-frame clones and lacks some. The sample holds about 800,000 clones, about 96% seen once. Sequenced material: naive CD8+ T cells sorted from blood. The receptors here all came from a man aged 25-40 years in good health.

In its sample, this clone was seen once. The chain carries TRBV7-9 and TRBJ2-1; 11 bases fit TRBD2. Germline lookup yields CDR1 SEHNR and CDR2 FQNEAQ (reference sequence). J gave up 4 bases and V 2 bases, and 13 bases lay outside the gene matches. The CDR3 runs to 19 residues. CDR3 region: CASSLTRIDLAGGYNEQFF. CDR3 nucleotides: TGTGCCAGCAGCTTAACCCGAATTGACCTAGCGGGGGGATACAATGAGCAGTTCTTC.

The CDR3 spells CASSAGWGSGNTIYF. The CDR3 DNA sequence: TGTGCCAGCAGCGCCGGGTGGGGATCTGGAAACACCATATATTTT. The rearrangement links TRBV9 to TRBJ1-3, with D unresolved. This CDR3 spans 15 amino acids. CDR1 and CDR2 (germline): SGDLS, YYNGEE. V lost 3 bases and J 1 base, leaving 11 bases between the germline ends.

The V gene is TRBV2, the J gene TRBJ2-7; 11 bases are shared with TRBD2. Looked up from germline, CDR1 is SNHLY and CDR2 is FYNNEI. With V trimmed by 5 bases and J by 3 bases, 12 bases remained unmatched. This CDR3 spans 17 amino acids. The CDR3 DNA reads TGTGCCAGCAGTCCCGGGACTAGCGGAACAACCCTCTACGAGCAGTACTTC. The encoded protein is CASSPGTSGTTLYEQYF.

The chain employs TRBV11-2 and TRBJ2-7, with TRBD1 matching 7 bases. Trimming removed 1 base from V and 2 bases from J; junction bases left unmatched: 11. Germline lookup yields CDR1 SGHAT and CDR2 FQNNGV. The CDR3 runs to 17 residues. The CDR3 DNA follows: TGTGCCAGCAGCTTAGCCCTCCCCGACAGGGTCCCCTACGAGCAGTACTTC. The encoded protein is CASSLALPDRVPYEQYF.

This chain uses TRBV5-8 with TRBJ2-1; 9 nucleotides match TRBD2. The CDR3 totals 17 residues. V trimming: 7 bases; J trimming: 1 base; junction bases outside the gene matches: 12. CDR1 and CDR2 (germline): SGHTS, YDEGEE. The CDR3 DNA is TGTGCCAGCGGCTACGACTCTCTAGCGGGATCCTACAATGAGCAGTTCTTC. Translated: CASGYDSLAGSYNEQFF.

This chain joins TRBV14 and TRBJ2-1, with 8 bases lining up with TRBD1. The V and J ends lost 6 bases and 5 bases, in that order; junction bases with no gene match: 6. The V gene's germline CDR1 is SGHDN and CDR2 FVKESK. There are 14 residues in the CDR3. CDR3 amino acids: CASRSTGENNEQFF. As DNA, the CDR3 is TGTGCCAGCAGATCGACAGGGGAAAACAATGAGCAGTTCTTC.

The V gene is TRBV9, the J gene TRBJ2-7, with 7 bases identical to TRBD1. This CDR3 spans 15 amino acids. V shed 2 bases, J shed 5 bases, and the junction held 10 bases outside the gene matches. Germline assignment: CDR1 SGDLS and CDR2 YYNGEE. CDR3 amino acids: CASSVEGTAKDEQYF. CDR3 bases: TGTGCCAGCAGCGTGGAAGGGACAGCAAAAGACGAGCAGTACTTC. Full variable domain (rest looked up from reference TRBV9 and TRBJ2-7): DSGVTQTPKHLITATGQRVTLRCSPRSGDLSVYWYQQSLDQGLQFLIQYYNGEERAKGNILERFSAQQFPDLHSELNLSSLELGDSALYFCASSVEGTAKDEQYFGPGTRLTVT.

The gene calls are TRBV28 and TRBJ2-6; D ambiguous. The CDR3 spans 15 residues. CDR1 and CDR2 (germline): MDHEN, SYDVKM. Trimming removed 3 bases at V and 0 bases at J, with 6 bases between. The CDR3 loop reads CASSFWDSGANVLTF. Here the CDR3 DNA reads TGTGCCAGCAGTTTTTGGGACTCTGGGGCCAACGTCCTGACTTTC.

CDR3 in amino acids: CASSTALARLTDTQYF. The CDR3 DNA reads as TGTGCCAGCAGCACAGCACTAGCGAGACTCACAGATACGCAGTATTTT. The genes are TRBV9 and TRBJ2-3, with TRBD2 matching 7 bases. The CDR3 has 16 amino acids. Trimming took 4 bases from V and 2 from J; bases not matched to a gene: 10. Germline-derived CDR1 and CDR2 are SGDLS and YYNGEE.

In its sample, this clone was seen once. CDR3 region: CASSFASEVYNEQFF. The CDR3 nucleotides read TGTGCCAGCAGCTTTGCTAGCGAGGTTTACAATGAGCAGTTCTTC. The chain couples TRBV7-2 to TRBJ2-1; possible D gene TRBD2, 6 bases. The CDR3 length is 15 residues. In germline, CDR1 is SGHTA, CDR2 FQGNSA. V was shortened by 3 bases and J by 4 bases, with 13 bases between the two germline ends.

The genes are TRBV7-2 and TRBJ1-5; D uncertain. Germline CDR1 reads SGHTA; CDR2 reads FQGNSA. V was shortened by 0 bases and J by 3 bases, with 9 bases between the two germline ends. The CDR3 is made up of 15 amino acids. The chain's CDR3 is CASSLAPAANQPQHF. DNA of the CDR3: TGTGCCAGCAGCTTAGCTCCCGCAGCCAATCAGCCCCAGCATTTT.

The rearrangement joins TRBV4-2 to TRBJ1-2, with D maybe TRBD1 (5 bases). This CDR3 is built from 15 residues. Germline V gives CDR1 LGHNA, CDR2 YNFKEQ. Trimming took off 0 bases at V and 4 bases at J, with 12 bases between the two ends. The DNA of the CDR3 is TGTGCCAGCAGCCAAGAAAGCAGGGCAGGCTATGGCTACACCTTC. Its protein product is CASSQESRAGYGYTF.

This clone was detected once. The chain is built from TRBV7-6 and TRBJ1-1, with 9 bases that match TRBD1. The CDR3 totals 15 residues. Germline loops: CDR1 SGHVS, CDR2 FNYEAQ. Germline trimming cut 6 bases from V and 0 bases from J; bases unmatched to any gene: 5. The DNA for the CDR3 is TGTGCCAGCAGGGAAGGACAGGGGTTGAACACTGAAGCTTTCTTT. It encodes CASREGQGLNTEAFF.

The CDR3 DNA reads as TGTGCCTCTTGTAGCGGGGGGAATAGCAATCAGCCCCAGCATTTT. Translation gives CASCSGGNSNQPQHF. The genes are TRBV19 and TRBJ1-5; D might be TRBD1 (5 bases). This CDR3 spans 15 amino acids. Trimming took off 11 bases at V and 0 bases at J, with 17 bases between the two ends. CDR1 is LNHDA, CDR2 SQIVND, per germline (reference sequence).

J is TRBJ2-1 and V is TRBV5-1; 8 positions match TRBD1. Trimming took 3 bases from V and 7 from J; bases not matched to a gene: 9. The CDR3 runs 15 residues. Germline CDR1 and CDR2: SGHRS and YFSETQ. The CDR3 sequence: CASSWDRPGYNEQFF. For the CDR3, the DNA is TGCGCCAGCAGCTGGGACAGGCCGGGTTATAATGAGCAGTTCTTC.

On this clone itself: The sample holds other DNA sequences that translate to the same CDR3. The chain uses TRBV14 and TRBJ2-7; D is undetermined. From germline, CDR1 is SGHDN and CDR2 FVKESK. The CDR3 is made up of 12 amino acids. The germline V and J ends were trimmed by 0 bases and 4 bases, with 4 bases remaining between them. The CDR3 loop is CASSQDGYEQYF. CDR3 nucleotides: TGTGCCAGCAGCCAAGACGGATACGAGCAGTACTTC.

The chain links TRBV7-1 to TRBJ2-1, with a weak D call TRBD2 (5 bases). TRBV7-1 is identified as an open reading frame with a role that is uncertain. The CDR3 consists of 14 residues. V was shortened by 7 bases and J by 2 bases, with 12 bases between the two germline ends. CDR3 coding DNA: TGTGCCAGCAATACGGGGTCCCCCTACAATGAGCAGTTCTTC. Protein sequence: CASNTGSPYNEQFF.

The V call is TRBV5-1, the J call TRBJ2-1; TRBD2 aligns across 13 bases. The germline V gene encodes CDR1 SGHRS and CDR2 YFSETQ. V lost 3 bases and J lost 10; bases outside the gene matches: 7. CDR3 length: 15 residues. CDR3: CASSSGLAGVQEQFF. The CDR3 DNA is TGCGCCAGCAGCTCCGGACTAGCGGGAGTTCAGGAGCAGTTCTTC.

CDR3 sequence (DNA): TGTGCCAGTGAGGGACAGCTGAGCTACGAGCAGTACTTC. Protein sequence: CASEGQLSYEQYF. The rearrangement joins TRBV11-2 to TRBJ2-7; 7 nucleotides align to TRBD1. The J segment lost 3 bases and the V segment lost 9 bases, leaving 8 bases of the junction unmatched. The CDR3 length is 13 residues. The V gene's germline CDR1 is SGHAT and CDR2 FQNNGV.

This sequence joins TRBV9 and TRBJ1-1; D unclear. The CDR3 sequence is 12 residues long. CDR1 and CDR2 from the germline V gene are SGDLS and YYNGEE. V gave up 0 bases and J gave up 4 bases, with 4 bases separating them. CDR3 bases: TGTGCCAGCAGCGTAGTTAGCACTGAAGCTTTCTTT. As protein: CASSVVSTEAFF.

V and J are TRBV7-9 and TRBJ2-3, with TRBD1 identical over 7 bases. CDR1 is SEHNR and CDR2 is FQNEAQ in the germline V gene (reference sequence). The CDR3 is 15 residues long. V lost 5 bases, J lost 4 bases, and 9 bases stayed unmatched. The CDR3 sequence: CASSPDTGAPDTQYF. The CDR3, as DNA: TGTGCCAGCAGCCCTGATACAGGGGCCCCAGATACGCAGTATTTT.

For this clone: This specimen includes other DNA sequences encoding the same CDR3. The chain carries TRBV28 and TRBJ2-7; D call uncertain. The CDR3 has 11 residues. Germline CDR1 reads MDHEN; CDR2 reads SYDVKM. The V and J ends lost 3 bases and 4 bases respectively, with 4 bases between them. CDR3 in DNA: TGTGCCAGCAGTTTTCTATACGAGCAGTACTTC. Translating gives CASSFLYEQYF.

The J gene is TRBJ1-2, the V gene TRBV6-1; D is unclear. Trimming stripped 1 base from V and 5 bases from J, with 11 bases between. The CDR3 is 14 residues long. CDR1 MNHNS and CDR2 SASEGT come from the germline V gene. The CDR3, as DNA: TGTGCCAGCAGTGAAGTTAACAAAGCTTATGGCTACACCTTC. This encodes CASSEVNKAYGYTF.

A single count supports this clone. The chain recombines TRBV27 with TRBJ1-5; 9 bases are a match to TRBD1. The CDR3 extends over 16 amino acids. Germline V gene sequence: CDR1 MNHEY, CDR2 SMNVEV (reference sequence). V was pared by 3 bases and J by 5 bases, with 8 bases of the junction left unmatched. CDR3 DNA sequence: TGTGCCAGCAGTTTGACCGGGACAGGGTTCTATCAGCCCCAGCATTTT. This sequence encodes CASSLTGTGFYQPQHF.

The rearrangement joins TRBV28 to TRBJ2-1; D might be TRBD2 (7 bases). The length of the CDR3 is 16 residues. The germline V and J ends were trimmed by 7 bases and 0 bases, with 16 bases remaining between them. Germline V gene lookup returns CDR1 MDHEN and CDR2 SYDVKM. This CDR3 is CASTSTGRGSYNEQFF. CDR3 nucleotides: TGTGCCAGCACCTCTACAGGGAGGGGCTCCTACAATGAGCAGTTCTTC.